These 26 T cell receptor beta chains were sequenced from one sample in a study of beta chain features in type 1 diabetes. Study outcomes and limitations: Shorter TCRB CDR3s, moderately but significantly so, were found in Type 1 diabetes patients in all four CD4+ subsets.

No antigen is known for these receptors. The entirety of the isolated RNA underwent reverse transcription, so expressed TCRB transcripts were sequenced. Measured with immunoSEQ multiplex PCR; TCRdb has only the in-frame clones, and not every one. The table has 300,000 to 350,000 clones, approximately 9.9% seen once; the top ten hold 1%. Material: central memory CD4+ T cells from blood. Source of these receptors: a young man with type 1 diabetes.

There are a few counts of this clone. DNA of the CDR3: TGTGCCAGCAGCCAAGGGACGGGTCAGCCCCAGCATTTT. Protein product: CASSQGTGQPQHF. The chain has TRBV14 and TRBJ1-5; D uncertain. This CDR3 region has 13 residues. With 1 base removed from V and 6 bases from J, the gap between germline ends came to 7 bases. From germline, CDR1 is SGHDN and CDR2 FVKESK.

The chain is built from TRBV27 and TRBJ1-4, with D unclear. The CDR3 is made up of 19 amino acids. Germline V gives CDR1 MNHEY, CDR2 SMNVEV (reference sequence). Between the trimmed V and J ends, which lost 4 bases and 0 bases, there was a span of 21 bases. CDR3 region: CASSSNRGQIYTTNEKLFF. DNA of the CDR3: TGTGCCAGCAGTTCGAACCGTGGGCAGATTTACACAACTAATGAAAAACTGTTTTTT.

Only a few counts were recorded for this clone. The chain combines TRBV7-2 with TRBJ1-6; 8 bases are shared with TRBD1. The germline CDR1 and CDR2 sequences are SGHTA and FQGNSA. The CDR3 consists of 15 residues. Germline trimming cut 2 bases from V and 6 bases from J; bases unmatched to any gene: 3. CDR3: CASSLQQGGNSPLHF. The CDR3 nucleotides read TGTGCCAGCAGCTTACAACAGGGGGGTAATTCACCCCTCCACTTT.

This clone was recorded a few times. This rearrangement joins TRBV7-2 to TRBJ2-5, with a possible D match to TRBD2 (6 bases). Germline assignment: CDR1 SGHTA and CDR2 FQGNSA. The CDR3 has 15 amino acids. V dropped 1 base and J dropped 1 base, with 10 bases sitting between them. The CDR3 DNA follows: TGTGCCAGCAGCTTAGGCGGGACCATCCAAGAGACCCAGTACTTC. Protein: CASSLGGTIQETQYF.

This clone was observed a handful of times. V gene TRBV7-2 combines with J gene TRBJ1-6; TRBD1 matches 7 bases. The CDR3 contains 11 residues. Germline assignment: CDR1 SGHTA and CDR2 FQGNSA. V was pared by 5 bases and J by 18 bases, with 7 bases of the junction left unmatched. The CDR3 DNA follows: TGTGCCAGCAGCAAAGGACAGGAAACCCACTTT. This gives the protein CASSKGQETHF.

This chain joins TRBV4-3 and TRBJ1-2, with TRBD1 matching over 8 bases. Germline V gene data show CDR1 as LGHNA and CDR2 as YSLEER. The V gene end was trimmed by 3 bases and the J gene end by 5 bases; junction bases not matched to a gene: 8. This CDR3 spans 15 amino acids. The CDR3 loop reads CASSQTTGDLYGYTF. The CDR3 bases are TGCGCCAGCAGCCAGACGACAGGGGACCTTTATGGCTACACCTTC.

The chain has TRBV6-5 and TRBJ1-4; TRBD1 is a possible D gene (6 bases). Trimming stripped 2 bases from V and 5 bases from J, with 9 bases between. Looked up from germline, CDR1 is MNHEY and CDR2 is SVGAGI. The CDR3 loop spans 14 amino acids. The CDR3 loop reads CASSYGGQNEKLFF. CDR3 in DNA: TGTGCCAGCAGTTACGGGGGGCAGAATGAAAAACTGTTTTTT.

In its sample, this clone was seen many times. The sample carries other DNA sequences with the same CDR3. The rearrangement uses TRBV29-1 and TRBJ2-3; D is uncertain. Trimming pared 0 bases from V and 3 bases from J, leaving 4 bases between. This CDR3 contains 12 residues. Germline assignment: CDR1 SQVTM and CDR2 ANQGSEA. CDR3 in DNA: TGCAGCGTTGAAGAGGGTACAGATACGCAGTATTTT. Protein: CSVEEGTDTQYF.

This clone was picked up a small number of times. V usage is TRBV30 and J usage is TRBJ1-1; 7 nucleotides line up with TRBD1. The germline CDR1 and CDR2 sequences are GTSNPN and SVGIG (reference sequence). V was clipped by 5 bases and J by 5 bases; unmatched bases: 11. CDR3 length: 14 residues. The CDR3 DNA reads TGTGCCTGGGATATTACAGGGGAGGGGACTGAAGCTTTCTTT. It translates to CAWDITGEGTEAFF.

A few counts support this clone. The rearrangement uses TRBV28 and TRBJ1-4, with D maybe TRBD1 (6 bases). CDR1 is MDHEN and CDR2 is SYDVKM in the germline V gene. The length of the CDR3 is 16 residues. V was cut by 7 bases and J by 0 bases, with 15 bases left in between. The CDR3: CASTTGGYPTNEKLFF. As DNA, the CDR3 is TGTGCCAGCACCACGGGGGGCTATCCAACTAATGAAAAACTGTTTTTT.

The rearrangement uses TRBV7-2 and TRBJ2-3; D is perhaps TRBD1 or TRBD2 (6 bases each). Trimming cost V 4 bases and J 0 bases, with 11 bases left between them. The CDR3 totals 15 residues. Germline CDR1 and CDR2: SGHTA and FQGNSA. DNA of the CDR3: TGTGCCAGCAGCTCCGGGGGCAGAAGCACAGATACGCAGTATTTT. Protein sequence: CASSSGGRSTDTQYF.

The rearrangement links TRBV4-3 to TRBJ2-3; 11 bases match TRBD1. The junction had 7 bases not matched to a gene; V was cut back by 4 bases and J by 4 bases. This CDR3 contains 16 residues. Germline V gene lookup returns CDR1 LGHNA and CDR2 YSLEER. The CDR3 reads CASSPGQGAGADTQYF. As DNA, the CDR3 is TGCGCCAGCAGCCCAGGACAGGGGGCGGGCGCAGATACGCAGTATTTT.

The V call is TRBV5-5, the J call TRBJ2-2; 8 positions match TRBD1. The V segment lost 5 bases and the J segment 7 bases; nucleotides outside the gene matches: 4. This CDR3 region has 13 residues. Germline V gives CDR1 SGHKS, CDR2 YYEKEE (reference sequence). The CDR3 loop reads CASRSGGVGELFF. The CDR3 DNA reads as TGTGCCAGCAGATCAGGGGGCGTCGGGGAGCTGTTTTTT. Using reference TRBV5-5 and TRBJ2-2 for the parts outside the CDR3, the full variable domain is DAGVTQSPTHLIKTRGQQVTLRCSPISGHKSVSWYQQVLGQGPQFIFQYYEKEERGRGNFPDRFSARQFPNYSSELNVNALLLGDSALYLCASRSGGVGELFFGEGSRLTVL.

This clone was seen a few times. The rearrangement links TRBV11-2 to TRBJ1-6; D gene ambiguous. V lost 4 bases and J lost 5, with 9 bases in between. The CDR3 loop spans 14 amino acids. Germline loops: CDR1 SGHAT, CDR2 FQNNGV. The CDR3 coding sequence is TGTGCCAGCAGCTCCCTAATTGATAATTCACCCCTCCACTTT. The encoded protein is CASSSLIDNSPLHF.

This clone was picked up many times. The chain has TRBV7-2 and TRBJ1-5, with D perhaps matching TRBD1 (6 bases). Per germline, CDR1 SGHTA and CDR2 FQGNSA. The CDR3 is 15 residues long. The V and J ends lost 1 base and 7 bases respectively, with 14 bases between them. The CDR3 is CASSLGGANGQPQHF. CDR3 nucleotide sequence: TGTGCCAGCAGCTTAGGGGGGGCAAACGGACAGCCCCAGCATTTT.

This chain uses TRBV5-1 with TRBJ2-3; D is uncertain. Germline lookup yields CDR1 SGHRS and CDR2 YFSETQ. The V and J ends lost 7 bases and 1 base respectively, with 13 bases between them. CDR3 length: 14 amino acids. The CDR3 here is CASGMGSRTDTQYF. In DNA form, the CDR3 reads TGCGCCAGCGGCATGGGATCTCGCACAGATACGCAGTATTTT.

This clone was seen a handful of times. The same CDR3 can be traced to other DNA sequences in this sample. CDR3 nucleotides: TGCGCCAGCAGCCAAGGCGCGTCCACAGATACGCAGTATTTT. Translation gives CASSQGASTDTQYF. V and J are TRBV4-1 and TRBJ2-3; D ambiguous. Deletions cut 1 base from V and 2 bases from J, with 7 bases between. The CDR3 has 14 residues. Germline V gene lookup returns CDR1 MGHRA and CDR2 YSYEKL.

There are a few counts of this clone. The chain couples TRBV7-2 to TRBJ2-3, with D possibly TRBD2 on 7 matching bases. Between the trimmed V and J ends, which lost 5 bases and 5 bases, there was a span of 14 bases. Germline assignment: CDR1 SGHTA and CDR2 FQGNSA. The CDR3 is 14 amino acids. This CDR3 is CASSGGQRGDTQYF. CDR3 nucleotide sequence: TGTGCCAGCAGCGGGGGGCAGCGGGGAGATACGCAGTATTTT.

CDR3 region: CASSLTPEDEQFF. Written as DNA, the CDR3 is TGTGCCAGCAGCTTGACCCCCGAAGATGAGCAGTTCTTC. V is TRBV7-2 and J is TRBJ2-1, with unresolved D. Germline assignment: CDR1 SGHTA and CDR2 FQGNSA. Trimming left V 3 bases short and J 8 bases short, with 11 bases between. This CDR3 contains 13 residues.

The chain combines TRBV25-1 with TRBJ1-1; no reliable D call. Germline assignment: CDR1 MGHDK and CDR2 SYGVNS. The CDR3 runs 14 residues. The V and J ends lost 4 bases and 1 base respectively, with 10 bases between them. The CDR3 spells CASSAWTENTEAFF. As DNA, the CDR3 is TGTGCCAGCAGTGCCTGGACCGAGAACACTGAAGCTTTCTTT.

This clone was detected a few times. The V call is TRBV9, the J call TRBJ1-2; D remains ambiguous. The germline gives CDR1 SGDLS, CDR2 YYNGEE. Trimming shortened V by 4 bases and J by 9 bases, and 16 bases separated the two germline ends. The CDR3 sequence is 13 residues long. CDR3 coding DNA: TGTGCCAGCAGCCACACCGACGAGGGCAGCTACACCTTC. It yields the protein CASSHTDEGSYTF.

As concerns this clone: The sample contains more than one DNA sequence encoding this CDR3. The V and J genes are TRBV9 and TRBJ2-3; D is uncertain. From germline, CDR1 is SGDLS and CDR2 YYNGEE. The CDR3 runs 12 residues. The V end was cut by 4 bases, the J end by 6 bases, with 9 bases between. CDR3 nucleotide sequence: TGTGCCAGCAGCCCCTTTACGGATACGCAGTATTTT. This sequence encodes CASSPFTDTQYF.

This clone turned up a few times. This rearrangement joins TRBV6-5 to TRBJ1-2, with 7 bases identical to TRBD1. V dropped 6 bases and J dropped 6; count of bases not matched to a gene: 4. The CDR3 runs 12 residues. Germline values: CDR1 MNHEY, CDR2 SVGAGI. The CDR3 sequence is CASSQGQHGYTF. DNA of the CDR3: TGTGCCAGCAGCCAGGGACAGCATGGCTACACCTTC.

This clone appeared a few times. The J gene is TRBJ2-3, the V gene TRBV7-2; D might be TRBD2 (5 bases). Germline loops: CDR1 SGHTA, CDR2 FQGNSA. V was trimmed by 1 base and J by 4 bases, leaving 18 bases between them. This CDR3 has 17 amino acids. The chain's CDR3 is CASSLDSGLTLPDTQYF. CDR3 in DNA: TGTGCCAGCAGCTTAGACAGCGGACTGACCCTTCCAGATACGCAGTATTTT. The variable domain in full, completed from reference TRBV7-2 and TRBJ2-3, reads GAGVSQSPSNKVTEKGKDVELRCDPISGHTALYWYRQSLGQGLEFLIYFQGNSAPDKSGLPSDRFSAERTGGSVSTLTIQRTQQEDSAVYLCASSLDSGLTLPDTQYFGPGTRLTVL.

This chain uses TRBV19 with TRBJ2-5, with no clear D. Germline CDR1 LNHDA, CDR2 SQIVND (reference sequence). V was cut by 6 bases and J by 7 bases, with 15 bases left in between. The CDR3 is 13 residues long. DNA of the CDR3: TGTGCCAGTAGCACATCAGTAGTAGGGACCCAGTACTTC. This codes for CASSTSVVGTQYF.

This clone was observed a few times. The genes are TRBV30 and TRBJ2-1, with D possibly TRBD2 on 5 matching bases. Germline CDR1 is GTSNPN and CDR2 is SVGIG (reference sequence). Trimming pared 0 bases from V and 3 bases from J, leaving 12 bases between. The CDR3 loop spans 15 amino acids. In DNA form, the CDR3 reads TGTGCCTGGAGTGTTTTCAGCGGACTCTACAATGAGCAGTTCTTC. This translates into CAWSVFSGLYNEQFF.